The sequence of this T cell receptor beta chain was determined in a study of early T cells in non-severe SARS-CoV-2 infection. The library protocol tagged individual cDNA molecules with unique molecular identifiers. In TCRdb, the 5' RACE reads were re-called with MiXCR into one record per CDR3 protein. The sample comprises over 50,000 distinct CDR3 sequences, 14% to 15% of which are singletons, and about 9.1% rests with the top ten. V gave up 0 bases and J gave up 0 bases, with 9 bases separating them. CDR1 is SGHRS, CDR2 YFSETQ, per germline. The CDR3 covers 15 residues. The source was whole blood, collected at baseline. The chain joins TRBV5-1 to TRBJ1-1; D might be TRBD1 (6 bases). The TCR comes from an adult who was a healthcare worker with PCR-confirmed SARS-CoV-2 infection or an uninfected control (not recorded which). Here the CDR3 DNA reads TGCGCCAGCAGCTTGGTTGGACAGATGAACACTGAAGCTTTCTTT. Translation: CASSLVGQMNTEAFF.